A few counts support the clone carrying this T cell receptor beta chain. These data belong to a study of post-analysis software for immune sequencing data. Carried by the TCR beta cDNA libraries were unique molecular identifiers. TCRdb reprocessed the PCR reads with MiXCR, giving one entry per CDR3 protein. Of roughly 430,000 distinct CDR3 sequences listed, about 40% are singletons. The TCR originated in a girl between 2 and 10 years old with multiple sclerosis. Sequences were obtained from blood.

CDR3 amino acids: CAIPRFTGGTEAFF. CDR3 DNA sequence: TGTGCCATCCCAAGGTTTACAGGGGGAACTGAAGCTTTCTTT. The chain combines TRBV12-3 or TRBV12-4 with TRBJ1-1; 8 positions match TRBD1. This CDR3 spans 14 amino acids. Trimming took 10 bases from V and 5 from J; bases not matched to a gene: 12.